These 5 T cell receptor beta chains were all obtained from the same sample, sequenced in a study of cytomegalovirus exposure and HLA in healthy donors. The PCR used 60 Vbeta and 13 Jbeta primers. The assay was immunoSEQ multiplex PCR, and TCRdb's table has in-frame clones only and misses some. Of about 240,000 clones listed, roughly 78% are singletons. Sequenced sample: PBMCs. The receptors come from a boy aged 10-17 years in good health and CMV-seronegative.

This chain uses TRBV11-3 with TRBJ2-2; D is perhaps TRBD2 (6 bases). CDR1 SGHNT and CDR2 YENEEA come from the germline V gene. The CDR3 covers 20 residues. V was clipped by 0 bases and J by 1 base, with 21 bases between them. The chain's CDR3 is CASSLDLWGVGTGNTGELFF. The CDR3 DNA is TGTGCCAGCAGCTTAGACTTGTGGGGGGTCGGGACGGGGAACACCGGGGAGCTGTTTTTT.

J is TRBJ2-7 and V is TRBV19; D is possibly TRBD1 (5 bases). Trimming stripped 7 bases from V and 5 bases from J, with 15 bases between. This CDR3 contains 13 residues. The V gene's germline CDR1 is LNHDA and CDR2 SQIVND (reference sequence). The chain's CDR3 is CASNRGGIDEQYF. The CDR3 region has the DNA TGTGCCAGTAATAGGGGTGGGATCGACGAGCAGTACTTC.

This chain joins TRBV6-5 and TRBJ2-2; 7 nucleotides match TRBD1. This CDR3 region has 14 residues. The V segment lost 2 bases and the J segment 4 bases; nucleotides outside the gene matches: 1. The germline CDR1 and CDR2 sequences are MNHEY and SVGAGI. CDR3 loop: CASSYGTATGELFF. Written as DNA, the CDR3 is TGTGCCAGCAGTTACGGGACAGCCACCGGGGAGCTGTTTTTT.

This rearrangement joins TRBV4-1 to TRBJ2-2; 11 nucleotides align to TRBD2. The junction had 7 bases not matched to a gene; V was cut back by 4 bases and J by 0 bases. CDR1 and CDR2 from the germline V gene are MGHRA and YSYEKL. The CDR3 consists of 18 residues. The CDR3 is CASSPEGLAAANTGELFF. CDR3 sequence (DNA): TGCGCCAGCAGCCCTGAGGGACTAGCGGCCGCGAACACCGGGGAGCTGTTTTTT.

V gene TRBV5-1 combines with J gene TRBJ2-2; 8 nucleotides match TRBD2. CDR1 is SGHRS, CDR2 YFSETQ, per germline. Trimming took 0 bases from V and 2 from J; bases not matched to a gene: 6. The CDR3 length is 17 residues. CDR3 bases: TGCGCCAGCAGCTTGGCGGAAGCGGGGGTTAACACCGGGGAGCTGTTTTTT. It translates to CASSLAEAGVNTGELFF.